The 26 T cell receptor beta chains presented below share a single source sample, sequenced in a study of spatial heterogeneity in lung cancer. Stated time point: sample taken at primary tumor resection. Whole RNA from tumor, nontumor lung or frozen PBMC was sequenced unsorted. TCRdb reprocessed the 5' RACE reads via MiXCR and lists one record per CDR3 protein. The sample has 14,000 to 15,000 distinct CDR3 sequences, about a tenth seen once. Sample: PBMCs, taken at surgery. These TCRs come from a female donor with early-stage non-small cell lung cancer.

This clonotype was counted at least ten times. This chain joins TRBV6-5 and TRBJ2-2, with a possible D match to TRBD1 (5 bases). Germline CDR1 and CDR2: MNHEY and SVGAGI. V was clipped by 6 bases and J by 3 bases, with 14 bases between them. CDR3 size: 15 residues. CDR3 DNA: TGTGCCAGCAGAACTCCCCTAGGGGACACCGGGGAGCTGTTTTTT. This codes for CASRTPLGDTGELFF.

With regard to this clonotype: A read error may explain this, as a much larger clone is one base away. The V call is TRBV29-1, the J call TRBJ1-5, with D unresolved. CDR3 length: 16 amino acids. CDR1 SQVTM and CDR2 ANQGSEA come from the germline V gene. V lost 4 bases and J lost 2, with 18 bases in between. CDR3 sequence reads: CSVATQCGPGNQPQHF. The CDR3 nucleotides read TGCAGCGTTGCAACACAGTGTGGGCCCGGCAATCAGCCCCAGCATTTT.

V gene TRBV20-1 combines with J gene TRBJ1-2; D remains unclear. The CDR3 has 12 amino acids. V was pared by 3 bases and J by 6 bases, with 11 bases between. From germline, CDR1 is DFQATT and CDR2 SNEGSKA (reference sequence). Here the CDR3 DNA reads TGCAGTGCTAGTTTGGAAACTAATGGCTACACCTTC. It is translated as CSASLETNGYTF.

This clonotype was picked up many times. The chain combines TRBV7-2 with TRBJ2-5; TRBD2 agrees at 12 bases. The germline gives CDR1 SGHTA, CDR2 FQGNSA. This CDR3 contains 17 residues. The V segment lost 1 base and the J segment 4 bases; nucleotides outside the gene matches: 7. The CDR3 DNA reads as TGTGCCAGCAGCTTAGTCGGCACTAGCGGGGGGTCAGAGACCCAGTACTTC. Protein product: CASSLVGTSGGSETQYF. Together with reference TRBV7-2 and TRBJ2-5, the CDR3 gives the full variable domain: GAGVSQSPSNKVTEKGKDVELRCDPISGHTALYWYRQSLGQGLEFLIYFQGNSAPDKSGLPSDRFSAERTGGSVSTLTIQRTQQEDSAVYLCASSLVGTSGGSETQYFGPGTRLLVL.

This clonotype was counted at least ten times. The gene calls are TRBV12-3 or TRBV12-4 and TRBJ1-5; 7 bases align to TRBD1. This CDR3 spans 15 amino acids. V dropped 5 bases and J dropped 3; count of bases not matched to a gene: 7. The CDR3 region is CASSLAGQLNQPQHF. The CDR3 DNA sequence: TGTGCCAGCAGTCTCGCGGGACAGCTCAATCAGCCCCAGCATTTT.

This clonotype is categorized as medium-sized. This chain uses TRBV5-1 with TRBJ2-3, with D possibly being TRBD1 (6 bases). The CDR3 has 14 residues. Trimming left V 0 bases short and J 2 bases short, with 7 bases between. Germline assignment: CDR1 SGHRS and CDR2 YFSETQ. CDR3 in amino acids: CASSLGQVTDTQYF. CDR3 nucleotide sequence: TGCGCCAGCAGCTTGGGACAGGTCACAGATACGCAGTATTTT.

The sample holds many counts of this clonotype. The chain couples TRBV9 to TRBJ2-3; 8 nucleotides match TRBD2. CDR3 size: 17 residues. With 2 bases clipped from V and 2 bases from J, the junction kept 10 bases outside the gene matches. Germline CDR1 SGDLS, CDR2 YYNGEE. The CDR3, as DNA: TGTGCCAGCAGCGTGGGCAGCGCGGGGGGACACACAGATACGCAGTATTTT. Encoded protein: CASSVGSAGGHTDTQYF. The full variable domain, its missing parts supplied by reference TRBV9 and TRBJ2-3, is DSGVTQTPKHLITATGQRVTLRCSPRSGDLSVYWYQQSLDQGLQFLIQYYNGEERAKGNILERFSAQQFPDLHSELNLSSLELGDSALYFCASSVGSAGGHTDTQYFGPGTRLTVL.

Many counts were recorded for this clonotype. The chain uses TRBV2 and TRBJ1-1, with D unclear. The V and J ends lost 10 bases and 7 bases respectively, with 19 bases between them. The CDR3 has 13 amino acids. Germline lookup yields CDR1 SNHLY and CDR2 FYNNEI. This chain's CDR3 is CATRPVVVGEAFF. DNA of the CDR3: TGTGCCACCCGTCCGGTAGTAGTTGGTGAAGCTTTCTTT.

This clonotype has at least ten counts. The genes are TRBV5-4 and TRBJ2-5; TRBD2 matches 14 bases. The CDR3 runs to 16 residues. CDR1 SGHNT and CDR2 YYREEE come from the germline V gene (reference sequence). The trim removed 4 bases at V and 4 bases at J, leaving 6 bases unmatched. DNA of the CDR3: TGTGCCAGCAGCCCTGGGACTAGCGGGGGATTAGAGACCCAGTACTTC. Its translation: CASSPGTSGGLETQYF.

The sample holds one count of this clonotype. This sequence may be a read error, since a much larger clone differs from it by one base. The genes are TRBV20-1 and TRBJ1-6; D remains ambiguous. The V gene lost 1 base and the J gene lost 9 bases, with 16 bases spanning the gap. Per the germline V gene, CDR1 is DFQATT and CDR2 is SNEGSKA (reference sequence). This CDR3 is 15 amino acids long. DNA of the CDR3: TGCAGTGCTAGAGCTTCTTCGGGAAGGATTTCACCCCTCCACTTT. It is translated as CSARASSGRISPLHF.

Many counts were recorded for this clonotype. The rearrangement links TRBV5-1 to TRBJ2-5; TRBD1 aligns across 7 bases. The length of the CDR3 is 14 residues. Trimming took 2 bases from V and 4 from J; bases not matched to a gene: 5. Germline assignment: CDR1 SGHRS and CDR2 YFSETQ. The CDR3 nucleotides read TGCGCCAGCAGCTTAAGGGACAGCTTAGAGACCCAGTACTTC. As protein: CASSLRDSLETQYF.

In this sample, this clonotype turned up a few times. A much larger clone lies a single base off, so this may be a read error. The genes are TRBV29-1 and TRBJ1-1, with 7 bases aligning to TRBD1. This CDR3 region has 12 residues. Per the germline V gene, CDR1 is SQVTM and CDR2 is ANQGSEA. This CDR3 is CCVVRGGTEAFF. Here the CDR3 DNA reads TGCTGCGTCGTCAGGGGGGGCACTGAAGCTTTCTTT.

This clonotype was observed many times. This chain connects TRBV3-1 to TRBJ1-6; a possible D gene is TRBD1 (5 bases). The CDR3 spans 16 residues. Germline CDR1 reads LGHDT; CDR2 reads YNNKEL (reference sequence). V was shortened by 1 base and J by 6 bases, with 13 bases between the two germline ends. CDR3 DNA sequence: TGTGCCAGCAGCCAAGCTGGCCGAAGGGGTAATTCACCCCTCCACTTT. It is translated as CASSQAGRRGNSPLHF.

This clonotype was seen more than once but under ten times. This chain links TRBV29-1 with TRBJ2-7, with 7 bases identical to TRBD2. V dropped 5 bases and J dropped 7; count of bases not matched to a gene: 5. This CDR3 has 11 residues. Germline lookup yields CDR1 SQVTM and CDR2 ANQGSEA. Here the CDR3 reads CSVLGAGEQYF. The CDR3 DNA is TGCAGCGTTCTGGGAGCGGGGGAGCAGTACTTC.

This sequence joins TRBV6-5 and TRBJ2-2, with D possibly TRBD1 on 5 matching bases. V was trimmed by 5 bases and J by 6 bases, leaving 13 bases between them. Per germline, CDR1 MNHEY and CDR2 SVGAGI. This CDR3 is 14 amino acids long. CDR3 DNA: TGTGCCAGCAGTCCCTTGACAGTATCCGGGGAGCTGTTTTTT. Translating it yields CASSPLTVSGELFF.

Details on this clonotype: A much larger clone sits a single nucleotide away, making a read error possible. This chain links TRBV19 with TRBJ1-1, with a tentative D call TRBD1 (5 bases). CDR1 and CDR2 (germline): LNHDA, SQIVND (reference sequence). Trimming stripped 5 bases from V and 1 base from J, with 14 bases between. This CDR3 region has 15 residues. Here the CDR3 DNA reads TGTGCCAGTAGTCGCCTAGGGGCCCGGAACACTGAAGCTTTCTTT. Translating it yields CASSRLGARNTEAFF.

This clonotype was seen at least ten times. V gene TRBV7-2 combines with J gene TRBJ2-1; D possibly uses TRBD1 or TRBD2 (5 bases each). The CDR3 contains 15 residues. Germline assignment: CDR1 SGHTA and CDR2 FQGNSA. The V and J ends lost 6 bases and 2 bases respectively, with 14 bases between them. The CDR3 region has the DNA TGTGCCAGCAGTTTTAACTGGGACGCCTACAATGAGCAGTTCTTC. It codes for CASSFNWDAYNEQFF.

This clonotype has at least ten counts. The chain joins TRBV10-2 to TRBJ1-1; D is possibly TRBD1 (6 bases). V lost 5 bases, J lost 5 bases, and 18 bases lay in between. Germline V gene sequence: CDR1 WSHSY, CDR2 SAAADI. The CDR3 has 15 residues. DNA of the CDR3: TGCGCCAGCAGTACGACGGGGGGCGTGGGTACTGAAGCTTTCTTT. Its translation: CASSTTGGVGTEAFF.

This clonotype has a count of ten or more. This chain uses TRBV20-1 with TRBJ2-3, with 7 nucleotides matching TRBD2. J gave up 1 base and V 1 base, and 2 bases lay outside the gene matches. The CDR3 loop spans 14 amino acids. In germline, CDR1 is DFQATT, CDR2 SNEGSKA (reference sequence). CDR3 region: CSARAGGRTDTQYF. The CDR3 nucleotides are TGCAGTGCTAGAGCGGGGGGTCGCACAGATACGCAGTATTTT.

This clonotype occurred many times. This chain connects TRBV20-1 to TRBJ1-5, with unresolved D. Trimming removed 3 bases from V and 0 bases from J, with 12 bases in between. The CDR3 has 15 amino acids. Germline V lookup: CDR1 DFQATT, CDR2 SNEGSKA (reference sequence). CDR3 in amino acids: CSASPPQDSNQPQHF. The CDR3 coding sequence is TGCAGTGCTAGCCCCCCGCAGGATAGCAATCAGCCCCAGCATTTT.

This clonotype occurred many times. DNA for the CDR3: TGTGCCAGCAGTCCCCTGGGGGTTAGGGCAGATACGCAGTATTTT. Its translation: CASSPLGVRADTQYF. The chain joins TRBV6-1 to TRBJ2-3; D might be TRBD1 or TRBD2, each matching 5 bases. Germline lookup yields CDR1 MNHNS and CDR2 SASEGT. This CDR3 spans 15 amino acids. Trimming cost V 5 bases and J 4 bases, with 16 bases left between them.

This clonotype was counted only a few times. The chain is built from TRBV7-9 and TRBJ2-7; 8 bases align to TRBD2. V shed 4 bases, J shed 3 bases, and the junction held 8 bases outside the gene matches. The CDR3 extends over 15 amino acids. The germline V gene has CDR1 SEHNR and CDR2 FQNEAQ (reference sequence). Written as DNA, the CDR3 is TGTGCCAGCAGCTCCCGTATAGCGGGGCGCTACGAGCAGTACTTC. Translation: CASSSRIAGRYEQYF.

Here the CDR3 DNA reads TGTGCCAGCCAACCGAGAGGGGGTTCGGCCTACAATGAGCAGTTCTTC. Amino acids: CASQPRGGSAYNEQFF. The chain joins TRBV9 to TRBJ2-1, with TRBD1 as a possible D gene (6 bases). Looked up from germline, CDR1 is SGDLS and CDR2 is YYNGEE. Trimming left V 7 bases short and J 2 bases short, with 19 bases between. This CDR3 has 16 residues. Full variable domain (outside the CDR3, taken from reference TRBV9 and TRBJ2-1): DSGVTQTPKHLITATGQRVTLRCSPRSGDLSVYWYQQSLDQGLQFLIQYYNGEERAKGNILERFSAQQFPDLHSELNLSSLELGDSALYFCASQPRGGSAYNEQFFGPGTRLTVL.

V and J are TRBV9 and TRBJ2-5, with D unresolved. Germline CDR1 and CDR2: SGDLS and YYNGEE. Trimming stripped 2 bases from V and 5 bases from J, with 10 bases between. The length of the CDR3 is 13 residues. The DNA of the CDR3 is TGTGCCAGCAGCGTTTTCCCACGGGAGACCCAGTACTTC. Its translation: CASSVFPRETQYF.

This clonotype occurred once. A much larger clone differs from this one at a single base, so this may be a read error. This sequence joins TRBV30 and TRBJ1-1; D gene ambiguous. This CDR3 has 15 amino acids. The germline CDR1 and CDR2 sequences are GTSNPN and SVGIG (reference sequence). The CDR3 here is CAWSLDRPGNSEAFF. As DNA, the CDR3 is TGTGCCTGGAGTTTGGACCGCCCGGGGAACTCTGAAGCTTTCTTT.

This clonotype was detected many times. CDR3 amino acids: CASTPGSRETQYF. The CDR3 region has the DNA TGTGCCAGCACCCCAGGGAGTAGAGAGACCCAGTACTTC. The gene calls are TRBV12-3 or TRBV12-4 and TRBJ2-5; D possibly uses TRBD1 or TRBD2 (5 bases each). Trimming stripped 7 bases from V and 4 bases from J, with 13 bases between. The CDR3 is 13 amino acids.